This note documents a single T cell receptor (beta chain) sequence. Those enrolled in Seattle joined during active infection and were followed longitudinally afterward. Germline V gives CDR1 SGHRS, CDR2 YFSETQ. The ends lost 4 bases at V and 3 bases at J; junction bases unmatched: 6. The CDR3 sequence is 16 residues long. The source of the sample is a study of blood T cell repertoires in COVID-19. Original methodology: The authors estimated nucleated cell counts from reference gene primer amplification. Profiled with immunoSEQ multiplex PCR; TCRdb holds only in-frame clones, not every one. V and J calls and clone size are given by that table; D and trimming were obtained from the DNA. Of under 250,000 clones listed, approximately 90% are singletons.

The chain has TRBV5-1 and TRBJ1-6; 8 bases fit TRBD1. Sequencing input: peripheral blood. This TCR came from a man aged 50 to 60 with COVID-19, enrolled during active disease. CDR3 DNA sequence: TGCGCCAGCAGCCCGGAGACAGGGGTCTATAATTCACCCCTCCACTTT. Protein product: CASSPETGVYNSPLHF.